These 21 T cell receptor beta chains share one sample of origin, sequenced in a study of regulatory dendritic cells for organ transplantation. TCRdb keeps only in-frame clones here, not all; method: immunoSEQ multiplex PCR. The sample includes over 20,000 clones, 74% seen only once; the top ten take just over 0.9%. Material for sequencing was memory CD4+ T cells from blood. As for subset: CD45RO+ memory T cells. The receptors were sampled from a human donor in good health.

V gene TRBV5-1 combines with J gene TRBJ2-7; 7 bases line up with TRBD2. There are 13 residues in the CDR3. V gave up 5 bases and J gave up 1 base; unmatched junction bases: 3. The germline CDR1 and CDR2 sequences are SGHRS and YFSETQ. CDR3 residues: CASRREPSYEQYF. The CDR3 DNA sequence: TGCGCCAGCAGGCGGGAGCCTTCCTACGAGCAGTACTTC.

The chain links TRBV4-3 to TRBJ2-3; tentatively, D is TRBD2 (5 bases). This CDR3 has 14 residues. The V gene lost 1 base and the J gene lost 2 bases, with 7 bases spanning the gap. Germline V gene data show CDR1 as LGHNA and CDR2 as YSLEER. CDR3 bases: TGCGCCAGCAGCCAAGCGGGGTTCACAGATACGCAGTATTTT. Encoded protein: CASSQAGFTDTQYF.

This chain uses TRBV18 with TRBJ2-2; TRBD1 aligns across 7 bases. In germline, CDR1 is KGHSH, CDR2 LQKENI. CDR3 size: 19 residues. The trim removed 3 bases at V and 2 bases at J, leaving 15 bases unmatched. The CDR3 region is CASSPDRLNPPFNTGELFF. CDR3 coding DNA: TGTGCCAGCTCACCGGACAGGCTTAATCCTCCATTCAACACCGGGGAGCTGTTTTTT.

The table lists this clone with a count of one. The chain employs TRBV7-3 and TRBJ2-2; D is unresolved. Germline loops: CDR1 SGHTA, CDR2 FQGTGA. This CDR3 region has 15 residues. Trimming took off 1 base at V and 5 bases at J, with 11 bases between the two ends. CDR3 nucleotides: TGTGCCAGCAGCTTAAAACACCCCGGGACCGGGGAGCTGTTTTTT. This codes for CASSLKHPGTGELFF.

This chain uses TRBV29-1 with TRBJ1-2, with unresolved D. Trimming took off 4 bases at V and 2 bases at J, with 5 bases between the two ends. This CDR3 region has 11 residues. CDR1 and CDR2 (germline): SQVTM, ANQGSEA. The CDR3 sequence: CSVGGNYGYTF. The CDR3 DNA reads TGCAGCGTTGGAGGGAACTATGGCTACACCTTC. Combining the CDR3 with reference TRBV29-1 and TRBJ1-2 gives the whole variable domain SAVISQKPSRDICQRGTSLTIQCQVDSQVTMMFWYRQQPGQSLTLIATANQGSEATYESGFVIDKFPISRPNLTFSTLTVSNMSPEDSSIYLCSVGGNYGYTFGSGTRLTVV.

This chain connects TRBV5-6 to TRBJ2-6, with 11 bases matching TRBD1. The CDR3 length is 17 residues. Trimming removed 3 bases from V and 4 bases from J; junction bases left unmatched: 6. Per germline, CDR1 SGHDT and CDR2 YYEEEE. CDR3 nucleotide sequence: TGTGCCAGCAGCTCCGGGACAGGGGGTCTCGGGGCCAACGTCCTGACTTTC. Translating gives CASSSGTGGLGANVLTF.

The sample holds a few counts of this clone. The V call is TRBV7-2, the J call TRBJ1-6; D unclear. Germline CDR1 and CDR2: SGHTA and FQGNSA. Trimming removed 4 bases at V and 6 bases at J, with 19 bases between. The CDR3 spans 17 residues. CDR3 residues: CASSSNPAGIFNSPLHF. In DNA, the CDR3 is TGTGCCAGCAGCTCAAACCCCGCCGGGATATTTAATTCACCCCTCCACTTT.

The chain couples TRBV18 to TRBJ2-3, with 8 bases fitting TRBD1. The CDR3 totals 14 residues. Trimming took 6 bases from V and 1 from J; bases not matched to a gene: 3. Germline lookup yields CDR1 KGHSH and CDR2 LQKENI. The CDR3 reads CASSGQDGTDTQYF. In nucleotides, the CDR3 is TGTGCCAGCTCGGGACAGGACGGCACAGATACGCAGTATTTT.

The chain employs TRBV6-5 and TRBJ2-1, with 7 bases fitting TRBD1. Per the germline V gene, CDR1 is MNHEY and CDR2 is SVGAGI. J gave up 7 bases and V 0 bases, and 6 bases lay outside the gene matches. The CDR3 is made up of 15 amino acids. Here the CDR3 reads CASSYSLAGGNEQFF. The CDR3 nucleotides are TGTGCCAGCAGTTACTCCCTTGCAGGGGGAAATGAGCAGTTCTTC.

The chain carries TRBV6-6 and TRBJ1-1; a weak D match, TRBD1 (6 bases). Germline V gives CDR1 MNHNY, CDR2 SVGAGI (reference sequence). Trimming removed 4 bases at V and 5 bases at J, with 14 bases between. The CDR3 consists of 14 residues. The CDR3 DNA follows: TGTGCCAGCAGTTTACCTGGGGGCCAGACTGAAGCTTTCTTT. It encodes CASSLPGGQTEAFF.

The chain links TRBV7-9 to TRBJ1-5; possibly TRBD1 for D (6 bases). Germline V lookup: CDR1 SEHNR, CDR2 FQNEAQ (reference sequence). This CDR3 is 15 amino acids long. Between the trimmed V and J ends, which lost 5 bases and 0 bases, there was a span of 11 bases. This CDR3 reads CASSPQGDSNQPQHF. The CDR3 DNA reads TGTGCCAGCAGCCCACAGGGAGATAGCAATCAGCCCCAGCATTTT.

The rearrangement joins TRBV10-3 to TRBJ1-2; 7 bases are a match to TRBD1. Losses at the gene ends were 3 bases for V and 4 bases for J; bases not matched to a gene: 8. Germline V gene sequence: CDR1 ENHRY, CDR2 SYGVKD. The CDR3 is 15 residues long. CDR3 sequence: CAISDPRDSTYGYTF. Here the CDR3 DNA reads TGTGCCATCAGTGACCCCCGGGACAGCACCTATGGCTACACCTTC.

The chain links TRBV9 to TRBJ2-1; 14 bases match TRBD2. V lost 2 bases and J lost 6; bases outside the gene matches: 1. The CDR3 extends over 15 amino acids. Germline CDR1 and CDR2: SGDLS and YYNGEE. This CDR3 is CASSVTSGGANEQFF. CDR3 nucleotides: TGTGCCAGCAGCGTGACTAGCGGGGGGGCCAATGAGCAGTTCTTC. The full variable domain, in which reference TRBV9 and TRBJ2-1 provide the parts outside the CDR3, is DSGVTQTPKHLITATGQRVTLRCSPRSGDLSVYWYQQSLDQGLQFLIQYYNGEERAKGNILERFSAQQFPDLHSELNLSSLELGDSALYFCASSVTSGGANEQFFGPGTRLTVL.

This clone showed up just once. V and J are TRBV18 and TRBJ2-7, with TRBD1 identical over 8 bases. V dropped 6 bases and J dropped 1; count of bases not matched to a gene: 5. The CDR3 is 14 residues long. Germline V gene sequence: CDR1 KGHSH, CDR2 LQKENI. In DNA, the CDR3 is TGTGCCAGCTCGCGGGACAGGTCGTCCTACGAGCAGTACTTC. As protein: CASSRDRSSYEQYF.

CDR3 nucleotides: TGTGCCAGCAGCTCCCGGGGAATCACTGAAGCTTTCTTT. Its translation: CASSSRGITEAFF. This sequence joins TRBV5-4 and TRBJ1-1; no clear D. This CDR3 contains 13 residues. V lost 3 bases, J lost 4 bases, and 10 bases lay in between. CDR1 is SGHNT, CDR2 YYREEE, per germline (reference sequence).

CDR3 residues: CASSSWTGGSAEAFF. The CDR3 nucleotides are TGTGCCAGCAGCTCGTGGACAGGGGGAAGTGCTGAAGCTTTCTTT. The chain carries TRBV11-2 and TRBJ1-1; TRBD1 matches at 10 bases. Germline assignment: CDR1 SGHAT and CDR2 FQNNGV. The CDR3 covers 15 residues. Trimming cost V 4 bases and J 6 bases; bases outside gene matches: 8.

The V call is TRBV4-2, the J call TRBJ1-3, with unresolved D. The CDR3 covers 16 residues. Germline CDR1 and CDR2: LGHNA and YNFKEQ. Between the trimmed V and J ends, which lost 1 base and 0 bases, there was a span of 10 bases. The CDR3 nucleotides are TGTGCCAGCAGCCAAGGTATGGGCATCTCTGGAAACACCATATATTTT. Its translation: CASSQGMGISGNTIYF.

This clone has a single count. The genes are TRBV10-3 and TRBJ1-5; 8 positions agree with TRBD1. Looked up from germline, CDR1 is ENHRY and CDR2 is SYGVKD. CDR3 length equals 14 residues. The J segment lost 6 bases and the V segment lost 10 bases, leaving 11 bases of the junction unmatched. This CDR3 is CATSGGRGPQPQHF. The CDR3 DNA reads TGTGCCACCAGCGGTGGCAGGGGGCCTCAGCCCCAGCATTTT.

This chain links TRBV5-4 with TRBJ1-1; tentative D call: TRBD1 (6 bases). The CDR3 is 14 residues long. The V gene lost 2 bases and the J gene lost 4 bases, with 12 bases spanning the gap. Germline V lookup: CDR1 SGHNT, CDR2 YYREEE (reference sequence). The CDR3 is CASSFWGPGTEAFF. The CDR3 DNA reads TGTGCCAGCAGCTTTTGGGGGCCGGGCACTGAAGCTTTCTTT.

This clone was observed a few times. V is TRBV29-1 and J is TRBJ1-1; TRBD1 agrees at 8 bases. This CDR3 spans 16 amino acids. Per germline, CDR1 SQVTM and CDR2 ANQGSEA. After removal of 7 bases from V and 5 bases from J, the junction contained 18 bases not matched to a gene. This chain's CDR3 is CSGAYQGAWGRTEAFF. For the CDR3, the DNA is TGCAGCGGCGCTTATCAGGGGGCGTGGGGGAGAACTGAAGCTTTCTTT.

CDR3 region: CASSSSGGATDTQYF. The CDR3 DNA is TGTGCCAGCAGCTCTAGCGGGGGGGCGACAGATACGCAGTATTTT. The chain links TRBV7-9 to TRBJ2-3; TRBD2 agrees at 12 bases. The CDR3 spans 15 residues. Germline V lookup: CDR1 SEHNR, CDR2 FQNEAQ (reference sequence). Trimming removed 4 bases from V and 3 bases from J; junction bases left unmatched: 2.